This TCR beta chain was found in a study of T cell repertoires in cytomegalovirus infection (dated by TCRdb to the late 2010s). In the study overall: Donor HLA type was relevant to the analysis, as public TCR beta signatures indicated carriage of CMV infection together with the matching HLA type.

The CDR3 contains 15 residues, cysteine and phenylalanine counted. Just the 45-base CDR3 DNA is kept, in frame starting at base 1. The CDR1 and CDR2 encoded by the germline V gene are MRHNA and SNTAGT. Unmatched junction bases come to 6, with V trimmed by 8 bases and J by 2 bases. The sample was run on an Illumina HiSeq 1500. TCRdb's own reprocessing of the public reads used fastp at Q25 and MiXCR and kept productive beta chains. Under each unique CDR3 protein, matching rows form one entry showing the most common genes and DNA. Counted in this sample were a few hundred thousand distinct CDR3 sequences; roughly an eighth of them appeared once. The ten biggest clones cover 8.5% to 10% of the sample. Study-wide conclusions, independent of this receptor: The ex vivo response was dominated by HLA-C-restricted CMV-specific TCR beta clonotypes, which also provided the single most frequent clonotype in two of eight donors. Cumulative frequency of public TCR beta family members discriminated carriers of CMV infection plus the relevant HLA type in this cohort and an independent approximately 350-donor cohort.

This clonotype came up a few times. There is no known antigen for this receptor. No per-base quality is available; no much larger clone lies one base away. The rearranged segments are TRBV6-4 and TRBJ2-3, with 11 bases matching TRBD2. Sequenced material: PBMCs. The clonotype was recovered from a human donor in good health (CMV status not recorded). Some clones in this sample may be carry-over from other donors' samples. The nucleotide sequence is TGTGCCAGCGGCGAGACTAGCGGGGCCACAGATACGCAGTATTTT. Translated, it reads CASGETSGATDTQYF.